Listed here is a single TCR beta chain. What it recognizes is unknown. This record belongs to a study of early stage breast cancer tumors. Regarding the study as a whole: Comparing each tissue with blood distinguished tumor from normal in 14 of 16 patients. Unsorted bulk genomic DNA sequencing lacked pairing and functional marker data.

Trimming stripped 5 bases from V and 4 bases from J, with 16 bases between. The CDR3 is made up of 15 amino acids. The germline V gene encodes CDR1 SNHLY and CDR2 FYNNEI. Each sample had two DNA replicates, approximately 0.52 ug blood or around 1.5 ug tissue. This table comes from immunoSEQ multiplex PCR, and its TCRdb copy is limited to in-frame clones, with some not included. The table includes some 8,000 clones, approximately 77% detected once. Normal breast often needed about 90-310 mg of tissue for enough DNA. The sequence derives from a person between 60 and 69 years old with breast cancer. The sample comprised normal breast tissue next to the tumor. The chain employs TRBV2 and TRBJ2-3; D gene uncertain. CDR3 nucleotides: TGTGCCAGCAGTTTCACGGCCTCGGGCGCAGATACGCAGTATTTT. This encodes CASSFTASGADTQYF. The whole variable domain, remainder taken from reference TRBV2 and TRBJ2-3, is EPEVTQTPSHQVTQMGQEVILRCVPISNHLYFYWYRQILGQKVEFLVSFYNNEISEKSEIFDDQFSVERPDGSNFTLKIRSTKLEDSAMYFCASSFTASGADTQYFGPGTRLTVL.